This T cell receptor (beta chain) derives from a study of blood T cell repertoires in COVID-19. The wider study: There were acute and convalescent COVID-19 samples, and they came from the United States, Italy and Spain. PBMCs, B-cell-depleted T cells, or T cells were the source of the cDNA or gDNA that made up the material.

In the authors' methods: Nucleated cell number was recorded as an estimate derived from reference gene primer amplification. Profiling relied on immunoSEQ multiplex PCR, and the TCRdb table lists in-frame clones only, not all of them. The V and J calls and the clone size are those of that table, but D and trimming were determined from the DNA. The sample shows around 700,000 clones, 80% to 90% of them seen only once. This CDR3 region has 16 residues. V was trimmed by 4 bases and J by 6 bases, leaving 20 bases between them. The germline V gene has CDR1 MNHEY and CDR2 SVGEGT. This sequence originates from a woman under 30 with acute or convalescent COVID-19. The genes are TRBV6-2 or TRBV6-3 and TRBJ2-3; D possibly corresponds to TRBD1 (5 bases). Sequencing input: peripheral blood. The CDR3 loop reads CASSFPWGHYTDTQYF. CDR3 nucleotide sequence: TGTGCCAGCAGTTTCCCATGGGGCCACTATACGGATACGCAGTATTTT.